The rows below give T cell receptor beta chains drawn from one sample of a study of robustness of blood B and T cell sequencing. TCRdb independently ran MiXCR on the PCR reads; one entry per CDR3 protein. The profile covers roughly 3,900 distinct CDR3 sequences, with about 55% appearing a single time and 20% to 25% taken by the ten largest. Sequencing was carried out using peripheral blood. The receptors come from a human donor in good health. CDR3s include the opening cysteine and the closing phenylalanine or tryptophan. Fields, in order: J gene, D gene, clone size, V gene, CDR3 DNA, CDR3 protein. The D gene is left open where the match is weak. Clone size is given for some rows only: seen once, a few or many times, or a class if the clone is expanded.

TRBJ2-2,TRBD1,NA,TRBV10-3,TGTGCCATCAGTGAGTCGCGGCTAACGACAGGGGGTGCCGGGGAGCTGTTTTTT,CAISESRLTTGGAGELFF
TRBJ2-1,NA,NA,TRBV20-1,TGCAGTGCTCATCCGGGACTCGCTTACAATGAGCAGTTCTTC,CSAHPGLAYNEQFF
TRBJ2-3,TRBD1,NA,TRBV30,TGTGCCTGGAGTGCGGGACAGGGCACAGATACGCAGTATTTT,CAWSAGQGTDTQYF
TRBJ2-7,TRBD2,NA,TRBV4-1,TGCGCCAGCAGCCCCGGGGAGGGGTGGGAGCAGTACTTC,CASSPGEGWEQYF
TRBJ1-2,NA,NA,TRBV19,TGTGCCAGTAGTATCTGGGGTACTCCTAACTATGGCTACACCTTC,CASSIWGTPNYGYTF
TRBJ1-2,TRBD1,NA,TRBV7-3,TGTGCCAGCAGCCCGACAGGGGGCGAGTCCTATGGCTACACCTTC,CASSPTGGESYGYTF
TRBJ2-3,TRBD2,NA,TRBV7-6,TGTGCCAGCAGCTTAGGACTAGCGGGGGGGCCAGATACGCAGTATTTT,CASSLGLAGGPDTQYF
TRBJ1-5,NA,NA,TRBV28,TGTGCCAGCAGCCCCCCCCACCGGAGGGCCCAGCATTTT,CASSPPHRRAQHF
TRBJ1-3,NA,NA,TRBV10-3,TGTGCCATCAGTGAGGGCTACAGACTGACTATTAGAGGAAACACCATATATTTT,CAISEGYRLTIRGNTIYF
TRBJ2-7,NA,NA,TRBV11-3,TGTGCCAGCACCCCCGGGACGGGTCAATTCTACGAGCAGTACTTC,CASTPGTGQFYEQYF
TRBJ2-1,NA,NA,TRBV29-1,TGCAGCGTTGAGCGTCGCAGCGATGAGCAGTTCTTC,CSVERRSDEQFF
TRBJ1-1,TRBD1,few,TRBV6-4,TGTGCCAGCAGTGACGGACAGGGGGGGACTGAAGCTTTCTTT,CASSDGQGGTEAFF
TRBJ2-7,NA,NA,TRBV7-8,TGTGCCAGCAGCTCCCCGTTAAGCTCCTACGAGCAGTACTTC,CASSSPLSSYEQYF
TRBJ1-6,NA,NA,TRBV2,TGTGCCAGCAGTGAAACCCTGACTCGGGCAAATTCACCCCTCCACTTT,CASSETLTRANSPLHF
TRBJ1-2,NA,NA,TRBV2,TGTGCCAGCGAGGGCCGACAGAACTATGGCTACACCTTC,CASEGRQNYGYTF
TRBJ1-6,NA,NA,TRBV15,TGTGCCACCAGCAGAACAGGGAACGGTTCACCCCTCCACTTT,CATSRTGNGSPLHF
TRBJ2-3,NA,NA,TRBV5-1,TGCGCCAGCAGGGCTATTGGCTGGAGCACAGATACGCAGTATTTT,CASRAIGWSTDTQYF
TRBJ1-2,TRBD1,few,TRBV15,TGTGCCACCAGCAGAGGTGGGACAGAGGCTGGCTATGGCTACACCTTC,CATSRGGTEAGYGYTF
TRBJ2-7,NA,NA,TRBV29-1,TGCAGCGTTACCACAGCCTACGAGCAGTACTTC,CSVTTAYEQYF
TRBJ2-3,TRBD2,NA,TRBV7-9,TGTGCCAGCAGAGGACTAGCGGGGAGCACAGATACGCAGTATTTT,CASRGLAGSTDTQYF
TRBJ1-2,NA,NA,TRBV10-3,TGTGCCATCAGTGAGCCCGGAACAGAGGCCGACTATGGCTACACCTTC,CAISEPGTEADYGYTF
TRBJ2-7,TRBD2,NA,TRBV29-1,TGCAGCGTTATGGGGGGGATCTCCTACGAGCAGTACTTC,CSVMGGISYEQYF
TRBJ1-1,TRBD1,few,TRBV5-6,TGTGCCAGCAGCCCTGACAGGGTTGACACTGAAGCTTTCTTT,CASSPDRVDTEAFF
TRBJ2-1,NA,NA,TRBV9,TGTGCCAGCAGTGCCAACACCGTCTCCTACAATGAGCAGTTCTTC,CASSANTVSYNEQFF
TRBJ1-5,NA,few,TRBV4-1,TGCGCCAGTACAGGGATCCTTAGTTCCAATCAGCCCCAGCATTTT,CASTGILSSNQPQHF
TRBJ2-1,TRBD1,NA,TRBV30,TGTGCCTGGAGTTCCGGACAGGGGTACAATGAGCAGTTCTTC,CAWSSGQGYNEQFF
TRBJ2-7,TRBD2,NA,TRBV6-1,TGTGCCAGCAGCCCACTAGCGGGGGGTCTGAGGGAGCAGTACTTC,CASSPLAGGLREQYF
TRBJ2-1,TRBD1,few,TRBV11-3,TGTGCCAGCAGCTCCGACAGGGGGCGGAATGAGCAGTTCTTC,CASSSDRGRNEQFF
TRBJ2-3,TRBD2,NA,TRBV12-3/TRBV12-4,TGTGCCAGCACCTGGGGGGGGTCGCAGTATTTT,CASTWGGSQYF
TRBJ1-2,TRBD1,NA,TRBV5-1,TGCGCCAGCACCGGGACAGGAGACTATGGCTACACCTTC,CASTGTGDYGYTF
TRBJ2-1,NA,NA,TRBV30,TGTGCCTGGGGCCGGGACCAAATAAATGAGCAGTTCTTC,CAWGRDQINEQFF
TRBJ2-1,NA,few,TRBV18,TGTGCCAGCTCACCATTTTCAAATGAGCAGTTCTTC,CASSPFSNEQFF
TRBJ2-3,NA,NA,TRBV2,TGTGCCAGCAGTGCCTTGACAGATACGCAGTATTTT,CASSALTDTQYF
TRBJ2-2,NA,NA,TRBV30,TGTGCCTGGAGCCCAATGGGGCAGGGCAACACCGGGGAGCTGTTTTTT,CAWSPMGQGNTGELFF
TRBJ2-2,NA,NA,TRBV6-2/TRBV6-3,TGTGCCAGCAGTTACTCGAAACTGACGAACACCGGGGAGCTGTTTTTT,CASSYSKLTNTGELFF
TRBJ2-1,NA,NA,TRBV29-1,TGCAGCGTTCTGACAGAGAATGACAATGAGCAGTTCTTC,CSVLTENDNEQFF
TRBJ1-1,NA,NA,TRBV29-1,TGCAGCGTTGAGGTGAGGATGAACACTGAAGCTTTCTTT,CSVEVRMNTEAFF
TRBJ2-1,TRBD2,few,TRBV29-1,TGCAGCGTGCGGGGGGACTCCTACAATGAGCAGTTCTTC,CSVRGDSYNEQFF
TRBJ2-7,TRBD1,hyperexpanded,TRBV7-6,TGTGCCAGCAGCGGGGACAGGGCCTACGAGCAGTACTTC,CASSGDRAYEQYF
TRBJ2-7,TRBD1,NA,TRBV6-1,TGTGCCAGCAGCACGGGACAGGAGGTCGAGCAGTACTTC,CASSTGQEVEQYF
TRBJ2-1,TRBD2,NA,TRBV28,TGTGCCAGCAGTTTACACGGGACTAGCGGGGGGAATGAGCAGTTCTTC,CASSLHGTSGGNEQFF
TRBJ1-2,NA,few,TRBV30,TGTGCCTGGAGAGTTGACATGTCGGGTGGCTACACCTTC,CAWRVDMSGGYTF
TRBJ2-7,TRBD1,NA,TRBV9,TGTGCCAGCAGCCTAAGTCCGGGACAGCACTTCTACGAGCAGTACTTC,CASSLSPGQHFYEQYF
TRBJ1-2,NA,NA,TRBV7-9,TGTGCCAGCAGCTTACAGGAGCCCTATGGCTACACCTTC,CASSLQEPYGYTF
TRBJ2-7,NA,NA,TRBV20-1,TGCAGTGCTAGTCGGGGCAGGGTCTACGAGCAGTACTTC,CSASRGRVYEQYF
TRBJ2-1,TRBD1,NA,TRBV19,TGTGCCAGTAGTACACAGGGGAAATCCTACAATGAGCAGTTCTTC,CASSTQGKSYNEQFF
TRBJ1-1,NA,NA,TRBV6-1,TGTGCCAGCAGGAGGTCCGGGACCGCCCTGACCACTGAAGCTTTCTTT,CASRRSGTALTTEAFF
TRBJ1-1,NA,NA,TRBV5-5,TGTGCCAGCAGCTTTGGGCCAGTGGAGAACACTGAAGCTTTCTTT,CASSFGPVENTEAFF
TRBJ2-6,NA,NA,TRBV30,TGTGCCTGGAGTGTGCAGCCCGTGGAGGCCAACGTCCTGACTTTC,CAWSVQPVEANVLTF
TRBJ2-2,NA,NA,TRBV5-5,TGTGCCAGCAGCCCCTGGGGAGGTGAAACGAACACCGGGGAGCTGTTTTTT,CASSPWGGETNTGELFF
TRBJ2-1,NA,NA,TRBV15,TGTGCCACCAGCAGGACTGCGCGAAATGAGCAGTTCTTC,CATSRTARNEQFF
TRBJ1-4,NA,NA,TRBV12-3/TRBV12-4,TGTGCCAGCAGTTTGGCCCTACTCCTGGCGCCGAATGAAAAACTGTTTTTT,CASSLALLLAPNEKLFF
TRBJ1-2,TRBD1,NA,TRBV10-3,TGTGCCATCAGTGACTCCCAGACAGGGGGCAGCTACACCTTC,CAISDSQTGGSYTF
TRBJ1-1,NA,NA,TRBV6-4,TGTGCCAGCAGTAACCAGGGCACTGAAGCTTTCTTT,CASSNQGTEAFF
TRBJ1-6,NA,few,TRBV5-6,TGTGCCAGCAGCTTGGACAGGGAGTATTCACCCCTCCACTTT,CASSLDREYSPLHF
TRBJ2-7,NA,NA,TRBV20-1,TGCAGTGCCGTGGAGGTCGCCGAGCAGTACTTC,CSAVEVAEQYF
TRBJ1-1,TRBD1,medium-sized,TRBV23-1,TGCGCCAGCAGTCAATCTGACAGGGACACTGAAGCTTTCTTT,CASSQSDRDTEAFF
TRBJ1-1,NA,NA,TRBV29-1,TGCAGCGTTGCTACAGTGAACACTGAAGCTTTCTTT,CSVATVNTEAFF
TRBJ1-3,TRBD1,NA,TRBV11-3,TGTGCCAGCAGCCAAACGACAGGGAGCGGAAACACCATATATTTT,CASSQTTGSGNTIYF